Detailed here is one T cell receptor (beta chain). CDR3 length equals 13 residues. Germline V gene sequence: CDR1 SGHRS, CDR2 YFSETQ. Trimming shortened V by 4 bases and J by 2 bases, and 8 bases separated the two germline ends. Under the authors' procedure: It was from reference gene primer amplification that nucleated cell counts were estimated. Profiling relied on immunoSEQ multiplex PCR, and the TCRdb table lists in-frame clones only, not all of them. V, J and clone size reflect that table, while D and trimming were determined from the DNA. In the table there are 25,000 to 35,000 clones, 85% to 95% of which are singletons. This sample was taken from a study of blood T cell repertoires in COVID-19. About the study: COVID-19 samples collected from the United States, Italy and Spain covered acute and convalescent phases. The cDNA or gDNA used as material had been derived from T cells, B-cell-depleted T cells, or PBMCs.

The sequenced sample was peripheral blood. The chain has TRBV5-1 and TRBJ2-3; D unresolved. This TCR was sampled from a human donor in a cohort sampled during active COVID-19. CDR3: CASSRQVTDTQYF. CDR3 in DNA: TGCGCCAGCAGCCGCCAGGTCACAGATACGCAGTATTTT.